The text below deals with one T cell receptor beta chain. This sample was included in a study of blood T cell repertoires in COVID-19. Turning to the study itself: Acute-phase and convalescent COVID-19 samples originated in the United States, Italy and Spain. T cells, B-cell-depleted T cells, or PBMCs provided the cDNA or gDNA that served as material.

In the original processing: Amplification from reference gene primers served as the basis for estimated nucleated cell counts. TCRdb's copy holds only in-frame clones and misses some; the assay was immunoSEQ multiplex PCR. That table gives V, J and clone size, and the DNA gave D and trimming. The data hold 150,000 to 200,000 clones, with 81% observed a single time. This CDR3 comprises 13 residues. The germline gives CDR1 SGHRS, CDR2 YFSETQ. V trimming: 0 bases; J trimming: 14 bases; junction bases outside the gene matches: 6. This receptor was identified in a woman aged 80 or over with COVID-19, enrolled during active disease. The sequenced sample was peripheral blood. J is TRBJ2-1 and V is TRBV5-1; TRBD2 agrees at 9 bases. The CDR3: CASSLAPGGREFF. The CDR3 bases are TGCGCCAGCAGCTTGGCTCCAGGCGGGAGGGAGTTCTTC.